A selection of T cell receptor beta chains follows, all from one sample in a study of shared clonotypes between healthy human individuals. This table comes from immunoSEQ multiplex PCR, and its TCRdb copy is limited to in-frame clones, with some not included. Here the sample spans some 480,000 clones, around 80% being singletons. The sample taken for sequencing was PBMCs. These receptors all come from a woman between 40 and 50 years old in good health. Some clones in this sample may be carry-over from other donors' samples. Each CDR3 is given with its conserved first and last residue. The order of the fields is clone size, J gene, V gene, D gene, CDR3 DNA, CDR3 protein. The D gene is left open where the match is weak. The size of a clone is reported for some rows only, either as once, few or many, or as a class for expanded clones.

>-|TRBJ2-4|TRBV5-4|TRBD2
TGTGCCAGCAGCTTGGGGGGACTAGCGAGATCAGCCAAAAACATTCAGTACTTC
CASSLGGLARSAKNIQYF
>-|TRBJ1-5|TRBV19|TRBD1
TGTGCCAGTAGTATCGACTACAGGGGTCAGCCCCAGCATTTT
CASSIDYRGQPQHF
>-|TRBJ1-5|TRBV27|-
TGTGCCAGCAGTCCAACCCAGGGTTTAAATCAGCCCCAGCATTTT
CASSPTQGLNQPQHF
>-|TRBJ1-4|TRBV28|-
TGTGCCAGCAGCCAGCGGGGCTGGGCTAATGAAAAACTGTTTTTT
CASSQRGWANEKLFF
>-|TRBJ1-1|TRBV4-2|-
TGTGCCAGCAGCCAAGATAGAGGGATTGAAGCTTTCTTT
CASSQDRGIEAFF
>-|TRBJ1-4|TRBV7-2|-
TGTGCCAGCAGCTTAGCTCGGACGGATTCTAATGAAAAACTGTTTTTT
CASSLARTDSNEKLFF
>-|TRBJ2-5|TRBV28|-
TGTGCCAGCAGTTTCCTCGAGGGAGGGGGAATCCCAGAGACCCAGTACTTC
CASSFLEGGGIPETQYF
>-|TRBJ2-2|TRBV7-3|-
TGTGCCAGCAGCCCGGACAGAAACACCGGGGAGCTGTTTTTT
CASSPDRNTGELFF
>-|TRBJ1-1|TRBV25-1|-
TGTGCCAGCATTTCGGGGGAGAACACTGAAGCTTTCTTT
CASISGENTEAFF
>-|TRBJ2-7|TRBV7-2|-
TGTGCCAGCAGCTTACTCCCCGTCCCGGCCGCGTACTTC
CASSLLPVPAAYF
>-|TRBJ2-7|TRBV28|-
TGTGCCAGCAGTTCCCCTACCAGGGCATCCCACGAGCAGTACTTC
CASSSPTRASHEQYF
>-|TRBJ2-7|TRBV10-3|-
TGTGCCACCACACCCGGGACTCAAAACTCCTACGAGCAGTACTTC
CATTPGTQNSYEQYF
>-|TRBJ2-2|TRBV27|-
TGTGCCAGCAGTTTATTCGGCCCAATCACCGGGGAGCTGTTTTTT
CASSLFGPITGELFF
>-|TRBJ2-7|TRBV27|TRBD2
TGTGCCAGCAGTCCCCGGGGGGTAGCGGGAGGAGGGTACGAGCAGTACTTC
CASSPRGVAGGGYEQYF
>-|TRBJ2-2|TRBV9|-
TGTGCCAGCAGCGCCGCGGGACACCCTAACACCGGGGAGCTGTTTTTT
CASSAAGHPNTGELFF
>-|TRBJ2-3|TRBV11-1|-
TGTGCCAGCAGCTCAAACCCCAGGGATACGCAGTATTTT
CASSSNPRDTQYF
>few|TRBJ1-5|TRBV28|-
TGTGCCAGCAGAGAAGGTCTCTTTCAGCCCCAGCATTTT
CASREGLFQPQHF
>once|TRBJ2-2|TRBV7-2|-
TGTGCCAGCAGCTTATCGGTGACCGGGGAGCTGTTTTTT
CASSLSVTGELFF
>-|TRBJ1-1|TRBV4-1|-
TGCGCCAGCAGCCCGGTAGGGCGGCGTGGGTCGAACACTGAAGCTTTCTTT
CASSPVGRRGSNTEAFF
>-|TRBJ1-1|TRBV15|-
TGTGCCACCAGCAGGGAACGGGCTCCTAAGATGAACACTGAAGCTTTCTTT
CATSRERAPKMNTEAFF
>-|TRBJ1-6|TRBV28|-
TGTGCCAGCAGCGACCCCGACCCTTCACCCCTCCACTTT
CASSDPDPSPLHF
>-|TRBJ2-7|TRBV18|TRBD1
TGTGCCAGCTCAATTGCCGGAGGAGGGACAGGGGTATACGAGCAGTACTTC
CASSIAGGGTGVYEQYF
>-|TRBJ2-7|TRBV7-4|TRBD2
TGTGCCAGCAGCCCCCAATTGGGGGGGGCGGGAGGACACTCCTACGAGCAGTACTTC
CASSPQLGGAGGHSYEQYF